This entry lists 27 T cell receptor beta chains sequenced from one sample in a study of PD-1 blockade in mismatch repair-deficient tumors. Here immunoSEQ multiplex PCR was the method, and the copy in TCRdb shows in-frame clones only, minus some. The sample has about 100,000 clones; 82% are singletons. The material sequenced was peripheral blood, taken approximately 35 weeks after starting pembrolizumab. These receptors were taken from an adult with mismatch repair-deficient cancer.

The V gene is TRBV6-5, the J gene TRBJ1-2, with 7 bases that match TRBD1. The germline CDR1 and CDR2 sequences are MNHEY and SVGAGI. With 2 bases clipped from V and 4 bases from J, the junction kept 7 bases outside the gene matches. This CDR3 contains 15 residues. The CDR3 loop is CASSYRETGSYGYTF. In DNA form, the CDR3 reads TGTGCCAGCAGTTACAGGGAGACAGGGAGCTATGGCTACACCTTC.

On this clone: A read error may produce the germline difference seen at one junction end. V gene TRBV27 combines with J gene TRBJ1-2, with 8 positions matching TRBD1. The length of the CDR3 is 13 residues. Germline V gene lookup returns CDR1 MNHEY and CDR2 SMNVEV (reference sequence). The CDR3 region is CASSESGSGGRSF. The CDR3 nucleotides are TGTGCCAGCAGTGAATCAGGGTCAGGGGGCAGATCCTTC.

This clone was seen only once. The chain links TRBV6-5 to TRBJ1-1; 8 positions match TRBD1. The CDR3 sequence is 14 residues long. Germline CDR1 reads MNHEY; CDR2 reads SVGAGI. V was pared by 5 bases and J by 0 bases, with 2 bases of the junction left unmatched. CDR3 nucleotide sequence: TGTGCCAGCAGTCGACAGGGGTTGAACACTGAAGCTTTCTTT. Amino acids: CASSRQGLNTEAFF.

The chain uses TRBV9 and TRBJ2-6, with D maybe TRBD2 (6 bases). Germline V gene data show CDR1 as SGDLS and CDR2 as YYNGEE. This CDR3 is 17 amino acids long. Trimming removed 4 bases at V and 3 bases at J, with 17 bases between. CDR3 sequence (DNA): TGTGCCAGCAGCCCACGGGGGACTCTTGTTGGGGCCAACGTCCTGACTTTC. Amino acids: CASSPRGTLVGANVLTF.

The chain recombines TRBV6-1 with TRBJ2-5; 10 bases agree with TRBD1. The J segment lost 4 bases and the V segment lost 2 bases, leaving 4 bases of the junction unmatched. The germline V gene encodes CDR1 MNHNS and CDR2 SASEGT. The CDR3 totals 15 residues. CDR3 sequence: CASSETRTGGETQYF. In DNA form, the CDR3 reads TGTGCCAGCAGTGAAACACGGACAGGGGGAGAGACCCAGTACTTC.

This CDR3 reads CASSVESGTDTQYF. The CDR3 region has the DNA TGTGCCAGCAGCGTAGAGAGCGGCACAGATACGCAGTATTTT. The chain recombines TRBV9 with TRBJ2-3; D is ambiguous. Per the germline V gene, CDR1 is SGDLS and CDR2 is YYNGEE. The CDR3 has 14 amino acids. V was pared by 0 bases and J by 1 base, with 6 bases between.

This chain joins TRBV2 and TRBJ1-1; D gene ambiguous. In germline, CDR1 is SNHLY, CDR2 FYNNEI. CDR3 length: 13 residues. V lost 8 bases and J 0 bases, leaving 10 bases between the germline ends. The CDR3 reads CASGGQMNTEAFF. The CDR3 DNA reads TGTGCCAGCGGAGGGCAGATGAACACTGAAGCTTTCTTT.

The rearrangement links TRBV7-2 to TRBJ2-2; 10 nucleotides match TRBD1. This CDR3 is built from 14 residues. CDR1 and CDR2 (germline): SGHTA, FQGNSA. V lost 4 bases and J lost 10; bases outside the gene matches: 6. In nucleotides, the CDR3 is TGTGCCAGCAGCTCCCGGACAGGGGGAGCGGAGCTGTTTTTT. It codes for CASSSRTGGAELFF.

The J gene is TRBJ2-7, the V gene TRBV5-6, with D perhaps TRBD2 (5 bases). The CDR3 totals 14 residues. Germline V lookup: CDR1 SGHDT, CDR2 YYEEEE. Trimming cost V 0 bases and J 3 bases, with 10 bases left between them. CDR3 amino acids: CASSLVGRDYEQYF. The CDR3 bases are TGTGCCAGCAGCTTGGTTGGGAGAGACTACGAGCAGTACTTC.

The V gene is TRBV11-2, the J gene TRBJ2-3; D is undetermined. The V gene lost 5 bases and the J gene lost 4 bases, with 13 bases spanning the gap. Germline V gene sequence: CDR1 SGHAT, CDR2 FQNNGV. This CDR3 comprises 14 residues. CDR3 DNA sequence: TGTGCCAGCAGCACCATTCGTGGCGCAGATACGCAGTATTTT. Translation: CASSTIRGADTQYF.

V gene TRBV2 combines with J gene TRBJ1-2; D possibly corresponds to TRBD1 (5 bases). The V gene lost 2 bases and the J gene lost 8 bases, with 9 bases spanning the gap. CDR3 length equals 12 residues. In germline, CDR1 is SNHLY, CDR2 FYNNEI. CDR3 in amino acids: CASSERGFGYTF. DNA for the CDR3: TGTGCCAGCAGTGAAAGGGGATTCGGCTACACCTTC.

This chain connects TRBV12-5 to TRBJ1-2; 7 nucleotides match TRBD1. Trimming took 5 bases from V and 4 from J; bases not matched to a gene: 13. CDR1 is LGHNT and CDR2 is FRNRAP in the germline V gene. The CDR3 runs to 16 residues. The CDR3 DNA sequence: TGTGCTAGTGGTCCGCAGGGGGGGTGGCAGACCTATGGCTACACCTTC. Translation gives CASGPQGGWQTYGYTF.

This rearrangement joins TRBV15 to TRBJ2-6; TRBD1 aligns across 9 bases. V shed 4 bases, J shed 2 bases, and the junction held 15 bases outside the gene matches. Germline V lookup: CDR1 LNHNV, CDR2 YYDKDF (reference sequence). The CDR3 covers 20 residues. The CDR3 is CATSNEGTGSPFAGANVLTF. CDR3 DNA sequence: TGTGCCACCAGCAACGAGGGGACAGGGAGCCCCTTCGCTGGGGCCAACGTCCTGACTTTC.

A few counts support this clone. The CDR3 region has the DNA TGTGCCAGCAGTTACGGCTCTGTCTCTGGAAACACCATATATTTT. Protein: CASSYGSVSGNTIYF. The chain combines TRBV6-6 with TRBJ1-3; D unclear. This CDR3 has 15 residues. Germline assignment: CDR1 MNHNY and CDR2 SVGAGI (reference sequence). The V gene lost 2 bases and the J gene lost 0 bases, with 8 bases spanning the gap.

The V and J genes are TRBV29-1 and TRBJ2-1; D is possibly TRBD1 or TRBD2 (5 bases each). Germline V gene data show CDR1 as SQVTM and CDR2 as ANQGSEA. Trimming left V 7 bases short and J 8 bases short, with 15 bases between. The CDR3 has 12 amino acids. The CDR3 DNA sequence: TGCAGCGCCGTGGGGGTGGACGATGAGCAGTTCTTC. Its translation: CSAVGVDDEQFF.

The chain employs TRBV4-2 and TRBJ2-2, with TRBD2 matching over 8 bases. CDR3 length: 15 residues. Germline V gives CDR1 LGHNA, CDR2 YNFKEQ. Trimming at V came to 4 bases and at J to 3 bases, leaving 4 bases not matched to a gene. CDR3: CASSLAGGYTGELFF. As DNA, the CDR3 is TGTGCCAGCAGCCTGGCGGGAGGCTACACCGGGGAGCTGTTTTTT.

Only a few counts were recorded for this clone. This chain links TRBV13 with TRBJ1-2; weak D call: TRBD1 (6 bases). V lost 1 base and J 5 bases, leaving 11 bases between the germline ends. Germline CDR1 PRHDT, CDR2 FYEKMQ (reference sequence). This CDR3 has 14 amino acids. CDR3 nucleotide sequence: TGTGCCAGCAGCTTAGAAGGGAGGGGGTATGGCTACACCTTC. As protein: CASSLEGRGYGYTF.

The V and J genes are TRBV5-1 and TRBJ1-5, with TRBD1 as a possible D gene (6 bases). Germline CDR1 is SGHRS and CDR2 is YFSETQ. The CDR3 covers 13 residues. Trimming pared 0 bases from V and 7 bases from J, leaving 8 bases between. The DNA for the CDR3 is TGCGCCAGCAGCTTGGCTGGGGGCCAGCCCCAGCATTTT. Protein sequence: CASSLAGGQPQHF.

The chain uses TRBV19 and TRBJ2-7, with TRBD2 matching over 8 bases. CDR1 is LNHDA and CDR2 is SQIVND in the germline V gene (reference sequence). After removal of 5 bases from V and 0 bases from J, the junction contained 9 bases not matched to a gene. The CDR3 runs to 16 residues. The CDR3 here is CASSRTPGLGSYEQYF. The CDR3 DNA reads TGTGCCAGTAGTCGAACTCCGGGACTAGGCTCCTACGAGCAGTACTTC.

This clone is a singleton in its sample. V is TRBV7-9 and J is TRBJ1-1; D might be TRBD1 (5 bases). The germline V gene has CDR1 SEHNR and CDR2 FQNEAQ (reference sequence). V was cut by 1 base and J by 9 bases, with 18 bases left in between. The CDR3 spans 15 residues. CDR3 in amino acids: CASSLDGQGAVKAFF. CDR3 DNA sequence: TGTGCCAGCAGCTTAGATGGGCAGGGAGCTGTTAAAGCTTTCTTT.

V gene TRBV7-9 combines with J gene TRBJ1-1, with D perhaps TRBD1 (5 bases). V lost 3 bases and J lost 3, with 5 bases in between. Per the germline V gene, CDR1 is SEHNR and CDR2 is FQNEAQ (reference sequence). This CDR3 region has 12 residues. The CDR3 coding sequence is TGTGCCAGCAGCTTGACAGACACTGAAGCTTTCTTT. Translation gives CASSLTDTEAFF. Together with reference TRBV7-9 and TRBJ1-1, the CDR3 gives the full variable domain: DTGVSQNPRHKITKRGQNVTFRCDPISEHNRLYWYRQTLGQGPEFLTYFQNEAQLEKSRLLSDRFSAERPKGSFSTLEIQRTEQGDSAMYLCASSLTDTEAFFGQGTRLTVV.

This clone was seen a few times. The chain has TRBV7-9 and TRBJ1-4, with 7 bases matching TRBD1. CDR3 size: 16 residues. Germline V gene sequence: CDR1 SEHNR, CDR2 FQNEAQ (reference sequence). The trim removed 4 bases at V and 2 bases at J, leaving 7 bases unmatched. Written as DNA, the CDR3 is TGTGCCAGCAGCTCTTCCTTGACAGGGACTAATGAAAAACTGTTTTTT. Translating it yields CASSSSLTGTNEKLFF.

V usage is TRBV13 and J usage is TRBJ2-1, with 8 bases matching TRBD1. From germline, CDR1 is PRHDT and CDR2 FYEKMQ (reference sequence). V lost 5 bases to trimming and J lost 0 bases; unmatched junction nucleotides: 9. There are 17 residues in the CDR3. CDR3 nucleotide sequence: TGTGCCAGCAGCGTTAACAGGGGGATTAGCTCCTACAATGAGCAGTTCTTC. This translates into CASSVNRGISSYNEQFF.

This clone occurred once. The V call is TRBV18, the J call TRBJ1-4; possibly TRBD1 for D (5 bases). The CDR3 extends over 14 amino acids. Germline assignment: CDR1 KGHSH and CDR2 LQKENI. V was shortened by 3 bases and J by 7 bases, with 12 bases between the two germline ends. The CDR3 loop reads CASSPREAGEKLFF. The CDR3 DNA follows: TGTGCCAGCTCACCCAGGGAGGCAGGTGAAAAACTGTTTTTT.

The genes are TRBV19 and TRBJ2-3; D gene uncertain. This CDR3 is 11 amino acids long. Germline values: CDR1 LNHDA, CDR2 SQIVND (reference sequence). V was trimmed by 7 bases and J by 4 bases, leaving 6 bases between them. The CDR3 DNA reads as TGTGCCAGTACCTCAGCAGATACGCAGTATTTT. This sequence encodes CASTSADTQYF.

V and J are TRBV14 and TRBJ2-1, with TRBD1 as a possible D gene (6 bases). The germline V and J ends were trimmed by 5 bases and 4 bases, with 12 bases remaining between them. The CDR3 contains 14 residues. The germline gives CDR1 SGHDN, CDR2 FVKESK. Here the CDR3 DNA reads TGTGCCAGCAGCTTCGTCCAGGGGTACAATGAGCAGTTCTTC. Translating it yields CASSFVQGYNEQFF.

The gene calls are TRBV5-4 and TRBJ2-5; either TRBD1 or TRBD2 may supply D (6 bases each). Germline V CDR1 and CDR2: SGHNT, YYREEE (reference sequence). The CDR3 has 14 amino acids. V was shortened by 4 bases and J by 5 bases, with 15 bases between the two germline ends. The CDR3: CASSMGGRGETQYF. The CDR3 nucleotides are TGTGCCAGCAGCATGGGAGGTAGGGGGGAGACCCAGTACTTC.